The 19 T cell receptor beta chains reported below all come from one sample, sequenced in a study of cytomegalovirus exposure and HLA in healthy donors. PCR amplification relied on 60 Vbeta primers (plus 13 Jbeta primers). The data were produced by immunoSEQ multiplex PCR, yet TCRdb's version contains in-frame clones alone and is incomplete. The sample contains roughly 110,000 clones, 70% to 80% of which appear only once. Sequenced material: PBMCs. These receptor sequences come from a boy aged 5 to 17 in good health and CMV-seronegative.

The gene calls are TRBV6-5 and TRBJ2-5, with D possibly matching TRBD2 (6 bases). The V end lost 6 bases, the J end lost 5 bases, and 19 bases lay between the germline ends. The CDR3 contains 15 residues. Per the germline V gene, CDR1 is MNHEY and CDR2 is SVGAGI. CDR3 nucleotide sequence: TGTGCCAGCAGCCGGGGGACGCCGAAAGTGGAGACCCAGTACTTC. Protein sequence: CASSRGTPKVETQYF.

This clone was recorded once. The rearrangement uses TRBV4-1 and TRBJ1-2; D is unclear. Per the germline V gene, CDR1 is MGHRA and CDR2 is YSYEKL. V shed 1 base and J shed 0 bases, with 6 bases lying between them. CDR3 length: 14 amino acids. The chain's CDR3 is CASSQGQANYGYTF. The CDR3 bases are TGCGCCAGCAGCCAAGGTCAGGCTAACTATGGCTACACCTTC.

The table lists this clone with a few counts. V usage is TRBV7-2 and J usage is TRBJ2-7; TRBD2 aligns across 8 bases. The CDR3 extends over 15 amino acids. V shed 1 base and J 3 bases; nucleotides not matched to a gene: 5. Germline assignment: CDR1 SGHTA and CDR2 FQGNSA. The CDR3 DNA reads as TGTGCCAGCAGCTTAGGTGTGGCGGGGGGCTACGAGCAGTACTTC. This translates into CASSLGVAGGYEQYF.

V usage is TRBV5-1 and J usage is TRBJ1-1, with 7 bases that match TRBD1. Germline CDR1 and CDR2: SGHRS and YFSETQ. The CDR3 has 15 amino acids. The V gene end was trimmed by 4 bases and the J gene end by 5 bases; junction bases not matched to a gene: 11. CDR3 sequence: CASSNRQGGITEAFF. CDR3 sequence (DNA): TGCGCCAGCAGCAATAGACAGGGCGGCATAACTGAAGCTTTCTTT.

The genes are TRBV30 and TRBJ1-4; possible D gene TRBD1, 5 bases. With 4 bases removed from V and 3 bases from J, the gap between germline ends came to 12 bases. The CDR3 length is 14 residues. CDR1 is GTSNPN and CDR2 is SVGIG in the germline V gene (reference sequence). The CDR3 loop is CAWNQQAPNEKLFF. Here the CDR3 DNA reads TGTGCCTGGAACCAACAGGCTCCTAATGAAAAACTGTTTTTT.

This chain links TRBV7-9 with TRBJ2-5, with 11 positions matching TRBD2. J lost 3 bases, V lost 8 bases, and 2 bases had no gene match. This CDR3 comprises 13 residues. The germline V gene encodes CDR1 SEHNR and CDR2 FQNEAQ (reference sequence). The CDR3 nucleotides read TGTGCCAGCTCGGGACTAGCGGAAGAGACCCAGTACTTC. It encodes CASSGLAEETQYF. Full variable domain (rest looked up from reference TRBV7-9 and TRBJ2-5): DTGVSQNPRHKITKRGQNVTFRCDPISEHNRLYWYRQTLGQGPEFLTYFQNEAQLEKSRLLSDRFSAERPKGSFSTLEIQRTEQGDSAMYLCASSGLAEETQYFGPGTRLLVL.

The chain couples TRBV18 to TRBJ1-3; TRBD1 matches 7 bases. Trimming removed 2 bases from V and 4 bases from J; junction bases left unmatched: 5. Germline V gives CDR1 KGHSH, CDR2 LQKENI. The CDR3 is 15 residues long. The CDR3 here is CASSPGTAEGNTIYF. DNA for the CDR3: TGTGCCAGCTCACCAGGGACAGCCGAGGGAAACACCATATATTTT.

V usage is TRBV29-1 and J usage is TRBJ2-7, with TRBD2 matching over 16 bases. The CDR3 sequence is 14 residues long. Germline loops: CDR1 SQVTM, CDR2 ANQGSEA. Trimming at V came to 7 bases and at J to 6 bases, leaving 6 bases not matched to a gene. For the CDR3, the DNA is TGCAGCGCCGGGACTAGCGGGGGGGACGGCGAGCAGTACTTC. Translating it yields CSAGTSGGDGEQYF.

This clone has only a few counts. The J gene is TRBJ1-2, the V gene TRBV7-2; D gene uncertain. Trimming left V 5 bases short and J 4 bases short, with 11 bases between. The V gene's germline CDR1 is SGHTA and CDR2 FQGNSA. This CDR3 spans 13 amino acids. The DNA for the CDR3 is TGTGCCAGCAGCCCCCAGGAAGGCTATGGCTACACCTTC. This encodes CASSPQEGYGYTF.

The chain links TRBV28 to TRBJ2-1, with TRBD2 identical over 8 bases. From germline, CDR1 is MDHEN and CDR2 SYDVKM. There are 15 residues in the CDR3. After removal of 6 bases from V and 4 bases from J, the junction contained 8 bases not matched to a gene. As DNA, the CDR3 is TGTGCCAGCAGCATCGGGGGGGTACCGTACAATGAGCAGTTCTTC. Translation: CASSIGGVPYNEQFF.

A few counts support this clone. CDR3 in amino acids: CASSLYRPDSQLNQPQHF. The CDR3 region has the DNA TGTGCCAGCAGTTTGTATCGACCCGACAGTCAACTCAATCAGCCCCAGCATTTT. This rearrangement joins TRBV27 to TRBJ1-5, with a possible D match to TRBD1 (5 bases). CDR1 MNHEY and CDR2 SMNVEV come from the germline V gene (reference sequence). V lost 3 bases and J 3 bases, leaving 21 bases between the germline ends. The CDR3 loop spans 18 amino acids.

This clone was seen once. V usage is TRBV6-1 and J usage is TRBJ1-5, with 8 bases matching TRBD1. Germline V lookup: CDR1 MNHNS, CDR2 SASEGT. After removal of 3 bases from V and 7 bases from J, the junction contained 8 bases not matched to a gene. There are 15 residues in the CDR3. The CDR3 coding sequence is TGTGCCAGCAGTGACCCGACAGGGGTGGGGCAGCCCCAGCATTTT. Protein: CASSDPTGVGQPQHF.

The rearrangement links TRBV10-3 to TRBJ2-2, with 8 bases fitting TRBD2. V trimming: 6 bases; J trimming: 4 bases; junction bases outside the gene matches: 10. Germline V gene lookup returns CDR1 ENHRY and CDR2 SYGVKD. This CDR3 is 16 amino acids long. In DNA form, the CDR3 reads TGTGCCATCAGGGCACCCACTAGCGGTGGCACCGGGGAGCTGTTTTTT. It translates to CAIRAPTSGGTGELFF.

The rearrangement links TRBV25-1 to TRBJ2-3; TRBD1 agrees at 9 bases. This CDR3 spans 15 amino acids. From germline, CDR1 is MGHDK and CDR2 SYGVNS. J was trimmed by 6 bases and V by 7 bases; bases with no gene match: 11. DNA of the CDR3: TGTGCCAGCACTGGCGGGACAGGGAGTATCGATACGCAGTATTTT. It yields the protein CASTGGTGSIDTQYF.

This clone has a handful of counts. This sequence joins TRBV4-1 and TRBJ1-5, with D tentatively TRBD1 (5 bases). V was clipped by 1 base and J by 1 base, with 17 bases between them. In germline, CDR1 is MGHRA, CDR2 YSYEKL. The CDR3 length is 18 residues. This chain's CDR3 is CASSQVFSGGTSNQPQHF. CDR3 nucleotide sequence: TGCGCCAGCAGCCAAGTTTTTTCGGGGGGAACGAGCAATCAGCCCCAGCATTTT.

V usage is TRBV19 and J usage is TRBJ2-7; perhaps TRBD1 as D (5 bases). Deletions cut 1 base from V and 6 bases from J, with 13 bases between. The germline gives CDR1 LNHDA, CDR2 SQIVND (reference sequence). This CDR3 region has 14 residues. CDR3: CASSIVTDRGEQYF. The CDR3 DNA reads TGTGCCAGTAGTATAGTGACGGATAGGGGCGAGCAGTACTTC. Full variable domain (outside the CDR3, taken from reference TRBV19 and TRBJ2-7): DGGITQSPKYLFRKEGQNVTLSCEQNLNHDAMYWYRQDPGQGLRLIYYSQIVNDFQKGDIAEGYSVSREKKESFPLTVTSAQKNPTAFYLCASSIVTDRGEQYFGPGTRLTVT.

The genes are TRBV18 and TRBJ1-2, with D unresolved. There are 13 residues in the CDR3. Trimming pared 5 bases from V and 7 bases from J, leaving 14 bases between. CDR1 is KGHSH, CDR2 LQKENI, per germline. CDR3 nucleotides: TGTGCCAGCTCAGATCGGGGTACGGTTGGCTACACCTTC. Its translation is CASSDRGTVGYTF.

This clone was detected a few times. This chain uses TRBV6-5 with TRBJ1-1; weak D call: TRBD1 (5 bases). Trimming cost V 6 bases and J 1 base, with 9 bases left between them. Germline V gene sequence: CDR1 MNHEY, CDR2 SVGAGI. The CDR3 is made up of 13 amino acids. CDR3 DNA sequence: TGTGCCAGCAGGACTCAGGGGAACACTGAAGCTTTCTTT. Amino acids: CASRTQGNTEAFF.

This clone was detected only a few times. The chain recombines TRBV5-1 with TRBJ1-2, with 12 bases that match TRBD1. Germline lookup yields CDR1 SGHRS and CDR2 YFSETQ. V was pared by 7 bases and J by 6 bases, with 7 bases of the junction left unmatched. This CDR3 region has 14 residues. CDR3 DNA: TGCGCCAGCCGCTCCGGGACAGGGGGCGATGGCTACACCTTC. It translates to CASRSGTGGDGYTF.